This T cell receptor beta chain was recovered during a study of T cell changes during pregnancy in multiple sclerosis. V was shortened by 8 bases and J by 5 bases, with 18 bases between the two germline ends. CDR1 and CDR2 (germline): MNHNS, SASEGT. The CDR3 is 14 amino acids. TCRdb's copy holds only in-frame clones and misses some; the assay was immunoSEQ multiplex PCR. The table has around 96,000 clones, roughly 94% seen once. Sequenced here: peripheral blood, sampled after pregnancy. The chain carries TRBV6-1 and TRBJ2-5, with D possibly matching TRBD1 (5 bases). The sequence was obtained from a female donor in good health, enrolled as a control in a pregnancy study. The CDR3 reads CASGASARRETQYF. The CDR3 DNA follows: TGTGCCAGCGGGGCCAGCGCGAGACGGGAGACCCAGTACTTC.